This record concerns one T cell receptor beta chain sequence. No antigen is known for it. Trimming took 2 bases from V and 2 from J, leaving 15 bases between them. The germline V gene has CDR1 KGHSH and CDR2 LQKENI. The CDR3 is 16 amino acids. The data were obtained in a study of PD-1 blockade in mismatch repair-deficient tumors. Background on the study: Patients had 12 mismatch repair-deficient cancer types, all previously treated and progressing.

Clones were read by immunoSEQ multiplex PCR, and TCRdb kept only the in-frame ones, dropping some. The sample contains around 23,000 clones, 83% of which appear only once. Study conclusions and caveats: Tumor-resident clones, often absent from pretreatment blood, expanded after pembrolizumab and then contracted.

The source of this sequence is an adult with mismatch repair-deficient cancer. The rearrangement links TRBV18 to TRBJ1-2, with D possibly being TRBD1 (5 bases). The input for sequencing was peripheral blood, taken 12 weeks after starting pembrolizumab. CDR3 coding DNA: TGTGCCAGCTCACCAAGAACCGGCAGGGACAACTATGGCTACACCTTC. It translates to CASSPRTGRDNYGYTF.